A selection of T cell receptor beta chains follows, all from one sample in a study of early T cells in non-severe SARS-CoV-2 infection. TCRdb itself ran the 5' RACE reads through MiXCR, one entry per CDR3 protein. Among 25,000 to 30,000 distinct CDR3 sequences listed, about 4.5% were seen once. Sequencing was performed on whole blood. The receptors were sampled from an adult who was a healthcare worker with PCR-confirmed SARS-CoV-2 infection or an uninfected control (not recorded which). The CDR3 runs from the conserved cysteine through the conserved F or W. Where a row states a size, it is once, few, many or the class of an expanded clone; other rows omit it.

clone size,CDR3 length,V gene,J gene,CDR3 protein
many,16,TRBV6-6,TRBJ1-1,CASSGPSPRGLGKAFF
-,13,TRBV2,TRBJ2-1,CASSGRGRYEQFF
-,13,TRBV7-3,TRBJ1-1,CASSPTAQTEAFF
many,17,TRBV5-4,TRBJ2-7,CASSLPRTSGSGSEQYF
many,14,TRBV3-1,TRBJ1-2,CASSQGQMNYGYTF
many,19,TRBV28,TRBJ2-5,CASSPREGLAGGLQETQYF
many,13,TRBV13,TRBJ2-5,CASSSDGQETQYF
few,14,TRBV6-1,TRBJ2-2,CASKYSLSTGELFF
few,13,TRBV27,TRBJ2-1,CASSTEEGSEQFF
few,13,TRBV5-1,TRBJ1-2,CASSADRGAGYTF
many,12,TRBV6-2/TRBV6-3,TRBJ1-2,CASSYGLYGYTF
many,17,TRBV24-1,TRBJ2-1,CATSDPGLAGDYNEQFF
many,14,TRBV11-3,TRBJ2-7,CASSRGQAPYEQYF
many,12,TRBV4-2,TRBJ2-3,CASSQDLDTQYF
many,15,TRBV19,TRBJ2-3,CASRTKLSSTDTQYF
many,13,TRBV12-5,TRBJ1-1,CASGSDRATRAFF
many,14,TRBV11-1,TRBJ2-5,CASTPRQGRETQYF
many,16,TRBV6-5,TRBJ2-7,CASSLLASGGGYEQYF
many,15,TRBV9,TRBJ2-2,CASSVEGTLAGELFF
many,17,TRBV7-2,TRBJ1-5,CASSFEGARGSNQPQHF
-,11,TRBV7-9,TRBJ2-7,CASSSLGEQYF
many,14,TRBV7-3,TRBJ2-1,CASSLTPGNYEQFF
many,12,TRBV29-1,TRBJ1-2,CSAVFGVYGYTF
many,14,TRBV5-5,TRBJ2-1,CASSLAGTSNEQFF
many,16,TRBV27,TRBJ1-3,CASSFSSTGSGNTIYF
few,14,TRBV4-3,TRBJ2-1,CASSQEGGYNEQFF
many,17,TRBV19,TRBJ2-6,CASSTRTGGTGANVLTF
many,16,TRBV6-6,TRBJ2-7,CASSRTGTGVYGEQYF
-,12,TRBV10-3,TRBJ2-7,CAISESAYEQYF
-,15,TRBV5-1,TRBJ2-3,CASSLGIGGTDTQYF
many,16,TRBV7-2,TRBJ2-6,CASTPTGGSGANVLTF
many,15,TRBV11-2,TRBJ2-1,CASSLVSGSLTEQFF
-,16,TRBV28,TRBJ1-1,CASSLSGQAPNTEAFF
few,15,TRBV19,TRBJ2-4,CASSISGEAKNIQYF
many,15,TRBV19,TRBJ2-6,CASSIDFTGANVLTF
many,14,TRBV20-1,TRBJ1-5,CSPIGVLSNQPQHF
many,16,TRBV7-7,TRBJ2-2,CASSLGGLANTGELFF
-,11,TRBV20-1,TRBJ2-7,CSARDGLGQYF
-,15,TRBV7-2,TRBJ2-3,CASSPIGGRTDTQYF
-,16,TRBV12-3/TRBV12-4,TRBJ2-1,CASTMDRGTTVNEQFF